This T cell receptor (beta chain) comes out of a study of T cell repertoires in cytomegalovirus infection. Study context: Indicated by public TCR beta signatures were CMV infection and matching HLA type. Study-wide results and limits: Within the response measured ex vivo, HLA-C-restricted CMV-specific TCR beta clonotypes were dominant. Public TCR beta family frequency separated CMV-and-HLA carriers, including in an independent cohort.

Germline CDR1 and CDR2: SGHRS and YFSETQ. The CDR3 is 16 amino acids. Germline trimming cut 0 bases from V and 1 base from J; bases unmatched to any gene: 5. In regard to this clonotype: The antigen remains undetermined.

TCRdb analysed the reads with MiXCR anew, one entry per CDR3 protein. The sample carries a few hundred thousand distinct CDR3 sequences, 18% recorded once. V usage is TRBV5-1 and J usage is TRBJ2-3; 7 bases are a match to TRBD1. The source is a human donor in good health (CMV status not recorded). Some clones in this sample may be carry-over from other donors' samples. The specimen was PBMCs. CDR3 sequence: CASSLVRTGGTDTQYF. CDR3 coding DNA: TGCGCCAGCAGCTTGGTAAGGACAGGTGGCACAGATACGCAGTATTTT.